The sequence of this T cell receptor (beta chain) was determined in a study of radiation and T cells in renal cell carcinoma. Study information: Nephrectomy followed 15 Gy stereotactic body radiation by 4 weeks. Whole-study findings and limits: Without pretreatment biopsies, baseline tumor clonotype presence was undetermined.

A single count supports this clone. Its antigen is not known. With 5 bases removed from V and 4 bases from J, the gap between germline ends came to 8 bases. The CDR3 is made up of 12 amino acids. The germline CDR1 and CDR2 sequences are LNHDA and SQIVND (reference sequence). Indicated time point: baseline pretreatment blood. Treatment of the sample: 15 Gy SBRT to primary tumor, nephrectomy 4 weeks later. Repertoires were generated with immunoSEQ multiplex PCR, while TCRdb's copy carries only in-frame clones and drops some. This table holds over 120,000 clones, around nine tenths found once. Sample: blood, taken from a patient whose treatment included radiotherapy and nephrectomy. This clonotype was sampled from a woman in her forties or fifties with renal cell carcinoma. This rearrangement joins TRBV19 to TRBJ1-2, with D possibly being TRBD1 (5 bases). The CDR3 DNA is TGTGCCAGTAGTCCGGACACCTATGGCTACACCTTC. Its protein is CASSPDTYGYTF.